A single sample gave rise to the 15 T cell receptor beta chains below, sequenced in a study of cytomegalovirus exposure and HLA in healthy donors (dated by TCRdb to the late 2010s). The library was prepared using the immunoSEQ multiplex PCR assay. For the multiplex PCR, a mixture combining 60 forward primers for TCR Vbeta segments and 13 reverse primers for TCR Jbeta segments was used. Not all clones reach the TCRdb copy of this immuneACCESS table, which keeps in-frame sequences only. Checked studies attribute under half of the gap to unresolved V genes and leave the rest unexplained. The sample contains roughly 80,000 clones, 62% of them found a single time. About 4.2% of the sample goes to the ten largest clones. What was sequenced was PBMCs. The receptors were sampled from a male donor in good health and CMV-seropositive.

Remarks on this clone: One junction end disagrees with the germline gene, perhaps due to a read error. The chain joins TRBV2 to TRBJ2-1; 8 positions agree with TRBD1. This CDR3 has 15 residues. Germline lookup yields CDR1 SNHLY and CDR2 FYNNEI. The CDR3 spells CASREGQGRQDEQFF. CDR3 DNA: TGTGCCAGCAGGGAAGGACAGGGTAGGCAAGATGAGCAGTTCTTC.

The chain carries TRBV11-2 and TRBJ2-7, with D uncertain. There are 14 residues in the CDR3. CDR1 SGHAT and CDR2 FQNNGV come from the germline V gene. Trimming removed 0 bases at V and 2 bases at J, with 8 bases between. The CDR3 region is CASSLDGETYEQYF. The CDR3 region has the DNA TGTGCCAGCAGCTTAGACGGAGAGACCTACGAGCAGTACTTC.

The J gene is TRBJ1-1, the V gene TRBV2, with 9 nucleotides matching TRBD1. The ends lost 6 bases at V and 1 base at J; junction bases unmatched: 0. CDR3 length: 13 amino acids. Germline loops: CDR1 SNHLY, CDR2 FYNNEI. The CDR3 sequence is CASRGQGNTEAFF. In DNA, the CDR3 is TGTGCCAGCAGGGGACAGGGGAACACTGAAGCTTTCTTT.

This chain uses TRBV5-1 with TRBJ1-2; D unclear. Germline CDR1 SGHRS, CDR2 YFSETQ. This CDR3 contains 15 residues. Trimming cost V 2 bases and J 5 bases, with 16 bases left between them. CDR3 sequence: CASSFGSPTGYGYTF. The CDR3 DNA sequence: TGCGCCAGCAGCTTCGGGTCTCCCACGGGTTATGGCTACACCTTC.

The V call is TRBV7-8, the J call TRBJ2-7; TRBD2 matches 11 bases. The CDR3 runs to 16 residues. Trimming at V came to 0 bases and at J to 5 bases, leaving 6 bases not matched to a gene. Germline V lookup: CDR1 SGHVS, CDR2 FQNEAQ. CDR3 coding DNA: TGTGCCAGCAGCTTAGCCTGGGGACTAGCGGCCCACGAGCAGTACTTC. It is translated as CASSLAWGLAAHEQYF.

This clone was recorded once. The CDR3 DNA is TGTGCCAGCAGCCCGGCGACAGGGGGCCGAGAGACCCAGTACTTC. The encoded protein is CASSPATGGRETQYF. The rearrangement links TRBV7-9 to TRBJ2-5; TRBD1 matches at 10 bases. Germline-derived CDR1 and CDR2 are SEHNR and FQNEAQ (reference sequence). The CDR3 is 15 residues long. V lost 5 bases and J lost 4; bases outside the gene matches: 7.

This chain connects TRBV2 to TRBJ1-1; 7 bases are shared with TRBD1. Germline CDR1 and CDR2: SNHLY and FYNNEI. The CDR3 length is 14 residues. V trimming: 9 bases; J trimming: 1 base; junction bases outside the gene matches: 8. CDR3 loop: CARKDRVENTEAFF. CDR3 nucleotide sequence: TGTGCCAGGAAAGACAGGGTAGAGAACACTGAAGCTTTCTTT.

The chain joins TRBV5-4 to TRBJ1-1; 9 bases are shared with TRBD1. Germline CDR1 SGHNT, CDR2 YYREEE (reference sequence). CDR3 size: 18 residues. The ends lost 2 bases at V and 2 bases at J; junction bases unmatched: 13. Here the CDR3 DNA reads TGTGCCAGCAGCTTACAGGGGGCGCGGGAAGGAGTAAACACTGAAGCTTTCTTT. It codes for CASSLQGAREGVNTEAFF.

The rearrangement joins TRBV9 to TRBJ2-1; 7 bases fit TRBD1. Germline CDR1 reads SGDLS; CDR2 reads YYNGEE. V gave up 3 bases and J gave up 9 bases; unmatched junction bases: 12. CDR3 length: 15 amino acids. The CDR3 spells CASSAGGDRVGEQFF. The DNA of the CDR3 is TGTGCCAGCAGCGCCGGAGGCGACAGGGTAGGTGAGCAGTTCTTC.

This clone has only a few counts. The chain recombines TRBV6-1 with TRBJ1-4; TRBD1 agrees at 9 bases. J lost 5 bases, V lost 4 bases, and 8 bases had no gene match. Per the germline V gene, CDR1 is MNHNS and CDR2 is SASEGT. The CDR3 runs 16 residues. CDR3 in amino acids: CASSGLGTGRNEKLFF. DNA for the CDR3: TGTGCCAGCAGTGGGCTAGGGACAGGGAGGAATGAAAAACTGTTTTTT.

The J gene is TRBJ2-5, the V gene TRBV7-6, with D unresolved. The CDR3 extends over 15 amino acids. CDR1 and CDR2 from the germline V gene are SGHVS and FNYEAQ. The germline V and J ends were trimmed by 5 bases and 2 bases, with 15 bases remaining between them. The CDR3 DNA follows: TGTGCCAGCAGCCCAACGCGCTTATTACAAGAGACCCAGTACTTC. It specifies CASSPTRLLQETQYF.

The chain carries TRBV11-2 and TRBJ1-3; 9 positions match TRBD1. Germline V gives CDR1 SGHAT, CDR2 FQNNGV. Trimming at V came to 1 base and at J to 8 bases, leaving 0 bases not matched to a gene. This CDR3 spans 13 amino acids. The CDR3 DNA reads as TGTGCCAGCAGCTTAGGACAGGGGGACACCATATATTTT. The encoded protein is CASSLGQGDTIYF.

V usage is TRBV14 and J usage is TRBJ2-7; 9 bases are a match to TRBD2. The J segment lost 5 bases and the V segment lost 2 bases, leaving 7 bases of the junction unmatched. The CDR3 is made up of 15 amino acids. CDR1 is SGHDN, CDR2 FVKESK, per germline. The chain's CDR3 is CASSQYLAGMDEQYF. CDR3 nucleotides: TGTGCCAGCAGCCAATACCTAGCGGGAATGGACGAGCAGTACTTC.

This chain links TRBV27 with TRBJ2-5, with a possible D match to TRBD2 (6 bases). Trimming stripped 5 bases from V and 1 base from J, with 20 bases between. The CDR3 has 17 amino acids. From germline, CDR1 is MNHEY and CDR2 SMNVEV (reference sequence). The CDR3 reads CASSIHPEGLGQETQYF. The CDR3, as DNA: TGTGCCAGCAGTATTCACCCGGAGGGACTCGGCCAAGAGACCCAGTACTTC.

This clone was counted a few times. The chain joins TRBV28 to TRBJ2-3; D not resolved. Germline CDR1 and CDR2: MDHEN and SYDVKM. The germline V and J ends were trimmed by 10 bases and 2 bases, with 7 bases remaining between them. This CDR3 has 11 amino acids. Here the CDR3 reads CATRTTDTQYF. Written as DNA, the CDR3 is TGTGCCACTAGAACCACAGATACGCAGTATTTT.